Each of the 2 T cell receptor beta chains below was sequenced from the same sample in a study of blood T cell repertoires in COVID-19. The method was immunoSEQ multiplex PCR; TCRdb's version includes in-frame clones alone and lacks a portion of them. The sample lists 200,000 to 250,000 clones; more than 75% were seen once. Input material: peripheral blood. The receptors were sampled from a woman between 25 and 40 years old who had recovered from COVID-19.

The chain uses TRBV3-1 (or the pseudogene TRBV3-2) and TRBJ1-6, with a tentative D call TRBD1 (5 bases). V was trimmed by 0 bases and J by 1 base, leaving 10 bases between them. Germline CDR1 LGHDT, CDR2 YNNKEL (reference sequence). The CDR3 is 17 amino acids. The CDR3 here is CASSQDLGVSYNSPLHF. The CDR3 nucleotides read TGTGCCAGCAGCCAAGATTTAGGGGTATCCTATAATTCACCCCTCCACTTT.

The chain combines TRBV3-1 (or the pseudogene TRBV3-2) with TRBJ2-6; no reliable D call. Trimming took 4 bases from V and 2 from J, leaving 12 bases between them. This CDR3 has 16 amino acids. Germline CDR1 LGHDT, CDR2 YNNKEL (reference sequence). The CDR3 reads CASSPSSTAGANVLTF. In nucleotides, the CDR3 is TGTGCCAGCAGCCCGTCTTCAACGGCTGGGGCCAACGTCCTGACTTTC.